Here is one T cell receptor (beta chain) with its context. The sample belongs to a study of blood T cell repertoires in COVID-19. Germline V CDR1 and CDR2: MNHNY, SVGAGI (reference sequence). The CDR3 has 14 residues. Trimming left V 0 bases short and J 2 bases short, with 6 bases between. Here immunoSEQ multiplex PCR was the method, and the copy in TCRdb shows in-frame clones only, minus some. The sample holds about 120,000 clones, about nine tenths seen once. Specimen: peripheral blood. The sequence came from a human donor in a cohort sampled during active COVID-19. The V and J genes are TRBV6-6 and TRBJ2-3; D is undetermined. This CDR3 reads CASSYSGTTDTQYF. CDR3 coding DNA: TGTGCCAGCAGTTACTCCGGTACCACAGATACGCAGTATTTT.